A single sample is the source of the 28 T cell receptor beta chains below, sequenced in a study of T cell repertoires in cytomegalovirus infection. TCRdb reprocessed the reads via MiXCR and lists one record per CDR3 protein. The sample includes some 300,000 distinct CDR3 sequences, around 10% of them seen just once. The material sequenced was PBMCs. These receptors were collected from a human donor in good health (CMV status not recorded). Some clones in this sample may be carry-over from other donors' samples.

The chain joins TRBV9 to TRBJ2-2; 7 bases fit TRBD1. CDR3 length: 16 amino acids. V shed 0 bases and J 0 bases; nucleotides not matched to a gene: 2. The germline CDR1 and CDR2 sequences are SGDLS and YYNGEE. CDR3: CASSVGDRANTGELFF. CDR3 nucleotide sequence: TGTGCCAGCAGCGTAGGGGACAGAGCGAACACCGGGGAGCTGTTTTTT.

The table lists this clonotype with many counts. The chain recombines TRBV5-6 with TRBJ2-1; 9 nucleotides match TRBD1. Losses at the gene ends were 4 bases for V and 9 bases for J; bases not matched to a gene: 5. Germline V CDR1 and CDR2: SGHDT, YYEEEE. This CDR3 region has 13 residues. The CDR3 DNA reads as TGTGCCAGCAGCCCACAGGGGGCTGTTGAGCAGTTCTTC. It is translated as CASSPQGAVEQFF.

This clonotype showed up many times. DNA for the CDR3: TGTGCCAGCAGTACGGGACAGGGTGGCTATGGCTACACCTTC. This codes for CASSTGQGGYGYTF. The chain carries TRBV12-3 or TRBV12-4 and TRBJ1-2, with 9 bases that match TRBD1. V lost 5 bases and J lost 4; bases outside the gene matches: 5. The length of the CDR3 is 14 residues.

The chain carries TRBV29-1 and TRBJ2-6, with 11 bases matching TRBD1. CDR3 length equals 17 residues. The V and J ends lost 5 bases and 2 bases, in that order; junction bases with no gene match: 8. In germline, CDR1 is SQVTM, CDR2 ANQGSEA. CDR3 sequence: CSVFQPGQGAGANVLTF. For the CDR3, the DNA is TGCAGCGTTTTTCAACCGGGACAGGGGGCTGGGGCCAACGTCCTGACTTTC.

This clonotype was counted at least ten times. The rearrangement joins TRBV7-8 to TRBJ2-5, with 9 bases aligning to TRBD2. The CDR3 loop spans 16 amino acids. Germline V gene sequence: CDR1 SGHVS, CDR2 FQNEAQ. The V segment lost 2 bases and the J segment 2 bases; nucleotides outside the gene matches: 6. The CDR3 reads CASSLNSGGIQETQYF. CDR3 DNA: TGTGCCAGCAGCTTAAACAGCGGGGGGATTCAAGAGACCCAGTACTTC.

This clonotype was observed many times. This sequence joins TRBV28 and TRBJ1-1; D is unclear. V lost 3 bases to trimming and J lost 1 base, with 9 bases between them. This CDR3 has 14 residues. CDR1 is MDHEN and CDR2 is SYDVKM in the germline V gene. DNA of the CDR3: TGTGCCAGCAGTTTCCTTCCGGGGAACACTGAAGCTTTCTTT. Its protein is CASSFLPGNTEAFF.

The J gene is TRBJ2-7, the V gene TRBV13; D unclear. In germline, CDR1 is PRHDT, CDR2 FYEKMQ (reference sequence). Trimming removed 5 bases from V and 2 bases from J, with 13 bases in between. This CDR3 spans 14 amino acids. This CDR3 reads CASSLGLSPYEQYF. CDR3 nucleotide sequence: TGTGCCAGCAGCCTTGGGCTGAGCCCCTACGAGCAGTACTTC.

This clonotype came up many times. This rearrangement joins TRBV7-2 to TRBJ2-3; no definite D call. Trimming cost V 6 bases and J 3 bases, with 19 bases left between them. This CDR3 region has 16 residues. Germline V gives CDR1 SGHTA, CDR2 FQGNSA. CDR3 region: CASSYLPGAGTDTQYF. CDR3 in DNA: TGTGCCAGCAGTTATCTCCCGGGTGCAGGTACAGATACGCAGTATTTT.

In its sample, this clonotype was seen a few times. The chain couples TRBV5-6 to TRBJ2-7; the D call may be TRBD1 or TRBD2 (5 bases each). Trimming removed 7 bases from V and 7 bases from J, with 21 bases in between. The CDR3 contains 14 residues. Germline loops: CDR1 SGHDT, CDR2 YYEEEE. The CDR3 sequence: CASRLRERGYEQYF. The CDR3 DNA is TGTGCCAGCCGCCTCAGGGAACGGGGTTATGAGCAGTACTTC. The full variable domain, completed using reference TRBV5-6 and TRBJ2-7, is DAGVTQSPTHLIKTRGQQVTLRCSPKSGHDTVSWYQQALGQGPQFIFQYYEEEERQRGNFPDRFSGHQFPNYSSELNVNALLLGDSALYLCASRLRERGYEQYFGPGTRLTVT.

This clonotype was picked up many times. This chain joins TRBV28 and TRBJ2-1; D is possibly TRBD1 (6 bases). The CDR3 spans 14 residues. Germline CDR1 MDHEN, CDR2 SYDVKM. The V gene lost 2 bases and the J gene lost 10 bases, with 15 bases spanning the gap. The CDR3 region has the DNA TGTGCCAGCAGTTTAGGAACAGGGATCAGGGAGCAGTTCTTC. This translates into CASSLGTGIREQFF.

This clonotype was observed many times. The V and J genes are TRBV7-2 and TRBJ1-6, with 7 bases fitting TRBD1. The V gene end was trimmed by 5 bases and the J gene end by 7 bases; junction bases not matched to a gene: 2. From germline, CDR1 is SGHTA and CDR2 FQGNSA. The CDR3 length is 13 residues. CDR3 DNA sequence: TGTGCCAGCAGCGTAGGGGGCAATTCACCCCTCCACTTT. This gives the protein CASSVGGNSPLHF.

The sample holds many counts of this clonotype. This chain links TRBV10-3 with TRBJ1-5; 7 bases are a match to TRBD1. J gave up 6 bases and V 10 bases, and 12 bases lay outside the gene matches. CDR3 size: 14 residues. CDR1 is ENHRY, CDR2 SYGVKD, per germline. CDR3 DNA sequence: TGTGCCACCACCCAGGGGGATTCGATTCAGCCCCAGCATTTT. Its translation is CATTQGDSIQPQHF.

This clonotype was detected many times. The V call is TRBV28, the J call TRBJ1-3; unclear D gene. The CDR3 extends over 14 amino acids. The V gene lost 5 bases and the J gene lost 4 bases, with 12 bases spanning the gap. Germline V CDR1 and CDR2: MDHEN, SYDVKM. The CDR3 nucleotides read TGTGCCAGCAGTGCAGCAAACCGGGGAAACACCATATATTTT. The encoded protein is CASSAANRGNTIYF.

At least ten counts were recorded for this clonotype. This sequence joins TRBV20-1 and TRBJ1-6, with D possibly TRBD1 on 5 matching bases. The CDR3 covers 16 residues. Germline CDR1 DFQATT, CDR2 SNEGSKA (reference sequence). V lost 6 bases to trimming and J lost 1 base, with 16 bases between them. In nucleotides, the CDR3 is TGCAGTGCCCAAAGGGGCAGGATATCCTATAATTCACCCCTCCACTTT. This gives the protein CSAQRGRISYNSPLHF.

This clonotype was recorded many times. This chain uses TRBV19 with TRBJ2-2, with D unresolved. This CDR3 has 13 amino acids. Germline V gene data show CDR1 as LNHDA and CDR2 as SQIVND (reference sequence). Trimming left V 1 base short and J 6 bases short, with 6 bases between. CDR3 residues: CASSIAVSGELFF. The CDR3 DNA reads TGTGCCAGTAGTATAGCGGTGTCCGGGGAGCTGTTTTTT.

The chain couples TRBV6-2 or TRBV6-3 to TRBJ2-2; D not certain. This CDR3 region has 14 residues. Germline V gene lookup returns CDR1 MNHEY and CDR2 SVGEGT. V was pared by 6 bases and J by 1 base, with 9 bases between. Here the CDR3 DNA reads TGTGCCAGCAGCTCGAGTTTGAACACCGGGGAGCTGTTTTTT. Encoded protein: CASSSSLNTGELFF.

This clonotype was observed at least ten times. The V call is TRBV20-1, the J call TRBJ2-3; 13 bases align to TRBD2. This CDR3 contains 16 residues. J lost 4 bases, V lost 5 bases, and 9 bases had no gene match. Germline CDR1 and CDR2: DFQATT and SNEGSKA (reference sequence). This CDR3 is CSACPLLAGGPDTQYF. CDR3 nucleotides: TGCAGTGCTTGCCCTTTACTAGCGGGGGGGCCAGATACGCAGTATTTT.

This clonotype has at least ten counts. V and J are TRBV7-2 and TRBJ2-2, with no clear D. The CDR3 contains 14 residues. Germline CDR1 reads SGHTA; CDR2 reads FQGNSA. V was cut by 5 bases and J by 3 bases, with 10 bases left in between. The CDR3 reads CASSPYLDTGELFF. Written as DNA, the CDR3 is TGTGCCAGCAGCCCCTACCTGGACACCGGGGAGCTGTTTTTT.

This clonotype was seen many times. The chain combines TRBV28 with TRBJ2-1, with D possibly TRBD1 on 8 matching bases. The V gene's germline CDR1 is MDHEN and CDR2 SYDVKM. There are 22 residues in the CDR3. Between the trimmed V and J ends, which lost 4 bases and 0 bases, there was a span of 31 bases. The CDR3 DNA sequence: TGTGCCAGCAGTTGGATCGGGTTAGTCGGACAGGGAGGGCGAAGCTCCTACAATGAGCAGTTCTTC. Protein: CASSWIGLVGQGGRSSYNEQFF.

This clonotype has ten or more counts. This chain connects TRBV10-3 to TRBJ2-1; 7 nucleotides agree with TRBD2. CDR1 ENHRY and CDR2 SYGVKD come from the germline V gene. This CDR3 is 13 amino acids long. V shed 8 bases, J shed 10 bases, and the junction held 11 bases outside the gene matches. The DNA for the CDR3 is TGTGCCATCGGCCAAGGACAAGCGGGGGAGCAGTTCTTC. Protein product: CAIGQGQAGEQFF.

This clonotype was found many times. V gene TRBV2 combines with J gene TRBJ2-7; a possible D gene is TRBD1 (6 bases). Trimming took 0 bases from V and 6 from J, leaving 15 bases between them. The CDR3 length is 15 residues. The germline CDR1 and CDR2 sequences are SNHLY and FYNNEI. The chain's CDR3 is CASSEARQGRSEQYF. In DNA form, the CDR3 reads TGTGCCAGCAGTGAAGCGCGGCAGGGGAGAAGCGAGCAGTACTTC.

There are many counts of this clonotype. CDR3 residues: CSAASAETQYF. The CDR3 coding sequence is TGCAGTGCTGCTAGCGCAGAGACCCAGTACTTC. The chain links TRBV20-1 to TRBJ2-5; TRBD2 is a possible D gene (6 bases). Trimming pared 5 bases from V and 4 bases from J, leaving 8 bases between. Germline CDR1 is DFQATT and CDR2 is SNEGSKA (reference sequence). This CDR3 is built from 11 residues.

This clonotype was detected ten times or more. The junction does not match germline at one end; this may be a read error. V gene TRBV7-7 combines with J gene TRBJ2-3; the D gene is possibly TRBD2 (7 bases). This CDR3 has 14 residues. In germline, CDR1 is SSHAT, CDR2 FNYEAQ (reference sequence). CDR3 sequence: CASSLGGPTDTQYF. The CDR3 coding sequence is TGTGCTAGCAGCTTGGGGGGGCCCACAGATACGCAGTATTTT.

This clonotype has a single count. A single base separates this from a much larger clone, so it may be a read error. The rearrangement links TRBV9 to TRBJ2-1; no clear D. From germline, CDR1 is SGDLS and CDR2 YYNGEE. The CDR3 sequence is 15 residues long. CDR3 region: CASSVAGRIPNEQLF. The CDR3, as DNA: TGTGCCAGCAGCGTAGCGGGCCGCATACCCAATGAGCAGCTCTTC.

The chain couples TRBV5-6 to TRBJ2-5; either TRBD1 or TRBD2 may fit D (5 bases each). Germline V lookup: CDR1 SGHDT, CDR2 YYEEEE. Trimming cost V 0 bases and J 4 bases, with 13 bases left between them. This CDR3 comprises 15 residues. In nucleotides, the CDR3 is TGTGCCAGCAGCTTGGGGGACCGCGGGTTAGAGACCCAGTACTTC. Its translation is CASSLGDRGLETQYF.

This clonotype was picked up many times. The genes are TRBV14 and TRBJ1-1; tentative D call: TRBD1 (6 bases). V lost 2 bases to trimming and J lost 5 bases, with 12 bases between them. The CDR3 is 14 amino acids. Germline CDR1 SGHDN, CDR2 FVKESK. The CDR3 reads CASSQRGGWTEAFF. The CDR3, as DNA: TGTGCCAGCAGCCAAAGGGGGGGGTGGACTGAAGCTTTCTTT.

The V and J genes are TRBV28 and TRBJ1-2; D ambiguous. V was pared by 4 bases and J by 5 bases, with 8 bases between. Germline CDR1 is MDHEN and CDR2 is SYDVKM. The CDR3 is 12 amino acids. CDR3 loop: CASSSAAYGYTF. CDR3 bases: TGTGCCAGCAGTTCTGCGGCTTATGGCTACACCTTC.

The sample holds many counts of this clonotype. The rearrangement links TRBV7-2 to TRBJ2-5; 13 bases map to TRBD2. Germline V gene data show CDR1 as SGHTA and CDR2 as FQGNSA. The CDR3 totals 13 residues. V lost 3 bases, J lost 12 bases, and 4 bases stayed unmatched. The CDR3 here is CASSLTSGGSEYF. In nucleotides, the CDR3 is TGTGCCAGCAGCTTGACTAGCGGGGGGAGCGAGTACTTC.